The entry below describes one T cell receptor beta chain. The sample is drawn from a study of siplizumab effects on memory and regulatory T cells. The CDR3 contains 13 residues. The V and J ends lost 6 bases and 0 bases respectively, with 9 bases between them. CDR1 is MNHNS, CDR2 SASEGT, per germline. Profiled with immunoSEQ multiplex PCR; TCRdb holds only in-frame clones, not every one. The sample yields about 100,000 clones, 80% to 95% seen once. The source of this sequence is a human donor in good health. The rearrangement joins TRBV6-1 to TRBJ2-7, with D perhaps TRBD2 (6 bases). Input material: CD4+ T cells sorted from blood. The CDR3 DNA is TGTGCCAGCAGGGCCGGGAGCTCCTACGAGCAGTACTTC. Protein sequence: CASRAGSSYEQYF.